The next 19 T cell receptor beta chains were all read from a single sample in a study of a mutant IDH1 vaccine in newly diagnosed glioma. Antigen specificity for these receptors is unknown. The repertoire was sequenced with immunoSEQ multiplex PCR; TCRdb's copy has only in-frame clones and lacks some. The profile shows around 60,000 clones, 85% of them singletons. Time point noted: week 23, last vaccination. A single vaccine dose contained 300 ug of mutant IDH1 20-mer peptide, and topical imiquimod was used with it. Sample: PBMCs, taken from a glioma patient whose treatment included an IDH1 peptide vaccine. The receptor source for this set is a man aged 25-40 years with glioma.

The chain employs TRBV7-2 and TRBJ2-7, with D perhaps being TRBD1 or TRBD2 (5 bases each). The CDR3 totals 13 residues. Per the germline V gene, CDR1 is SGHTA and CDR2 is FQGNSA. The V end lost 4 bases, the J end lost 4 bases, and 11 bases lay between the germline ends. CDR3 loop: CASSSGAGYEQYF. In DNA form, the CDR3 reads TGTGCCAGCAGCTCCGGGGCTGGATACGAGCAGTACTTC.

The chain combines TRBV7-2 with TRBJ2-7; TRBD1 is a possible D gene (5 bases). Germline V gene sequence: CDR1 SGHTA, CDR2 FQGNSA. Trimming removed 5 bases from V and 2 bases from J, with 19 bases in between. The CDR3 contains 16 residues. The CDR3 spells CASSPRTGRSTYEQYF. In nucleotides, the CDR3 is TGTGCCAGCAGCCCTAGAACAGGTCGGTCGACCTACGAGCAGTACTTC.

This clone was detected only once. V usage is TRBV2 and J usage is TRBJ1-2; no definite D call. The germline V gene encodes CDR1 SNHLY and CDR2 FYNNEI. The CDR3 has 14 residues. Deletions cut 3 bases from V and 2 bases from J, with 10 bases between. The CDR3 loop is CASSDQGVNYGYTF. The CDR3 bases are TGTGCCAGCAGTGACCAAGGAGTCAACTATGGCTACACCTTC.

The chain couples TRBV2 to TRBJ2-7; tentative D call: TRBD1 (6 bases). The CDR3 runs to 16 residues. The V and J ends lost 9 bases and 2 bases respectively, with 23 bases between them. Germline CDR1 and CDR2: SNHLY and FYNNEI. The chain's CDR3 is CASYGQLYFGPYEQYF. CDR3 DNA: TGTGCCAGTTACGGACAGCTATACTTCGGTCCCTACGAGCAGTACTTC.

This chain uses TRBV11-3 with TRBJ2-5; 8 nucleotides align to TRBD1. The J call could be wrong; TRBJ2-7 is a better fit for the DNA end. The CDR3 covers 14 residues. Germline lookup yields CDR1 SGHNT and CDR2 YENEEA. The CDR3 nucleotides read TGTGCCAGCAGCTTAGGGACAGGGTCCAGCGAGCAGTACTTC. It is translated as CASSLGTGSSEQYF.

The chain combines TRBV2 with TRBJ2-7; 11 nucleotides align to TRBD2. There are 16 residues in the CDR3. Trimming took 3 bases from V and 2 from J; bases not matched to a gene: 6. CDR1 SNHLY and CDR2 FYNNEI come from the germline V gene. CDR3 protein: CASSERPSGGTYEQYF. The CDR3 DNA is TGTGCCAGCAGTGAGAGACCTAGCGGGGGGACCTACGAGCAGTACTTC.

This clone was counted a few times. This chain links TRBV19 with TRBJ2-5, with 8 bases lining up with TRBD1. CDR1 LNHDA and CDR2 SQIVND come from the germline V gene (reference sequence). After removal of 1 base from V and 5 bases from J, the junction contained 6 bases not matched to a gene. The length of the CDR3 is 15 residues. CDR3 DNA: TGTGCCAGTAGTATAGGACAGGGGTCCACGGAGACCCAGTACTTC. It yields the protein CASSIGQGSTETQYF. The full variable domain, its missing parts supplied by reference TRBV19 and TRBJ2-5, is DGGITQSPKYLFRKEGQNVTLSCEQNLNHDAMYWYRQDPGQGLRLIYYSQIVNDFQKGDIAEGYSVSREKKESFPLTVTSAQKNPTAFYLCASSIGQGSTETQYFGPGTRLLVL.

V usage is TRBV23-1 and J usage is TRBJ1-1; perhaps TRBD1 as D (5 bases). TRBV23-1 is sorted into the ORF group, with uncertain function. The CDR3 totals 18 residues. V was shortened by 2 bases and J by 4 bases, with 23 bases between the two germline ends. The CDR3 loop is CASSQPRGDWARGTEAFF. The DNA for the CDR3 is TGCGCCAGCAGTCAACCTCGGGGCGATTGGGCGAGAGGCACTGAAGCTTTCTTT.

DNA for the CDR3: TGTGCCAGCAGCTTAGGTGGTCGAAACGCTGAAGCTTTCTTT. This sequence encodes CASSLGGRNAEAFF. V and J are TRBV7-6 and TRBJ1-1; D not resolved. The CDR3 length is 14 residues. V gave up 1 base and J gave up 6 bases, with 12 bases separating them. Per the germline V gene, CDR1 is SGHVS and CDR2 is FNYEAQ.

The chain is built from TRBV19 and TRBJ1-2; D possibly corresponds to TRBD1 (6 bases). V was clipped by 8 bases and J by 3 bases, with 16 bases between them. This CDR3 comprises 14 residues. CDR1 is LNHDA, CDR2 SQIVND, per germline (reference sequence). CDR3 protein: CASCRTARDYGYTF. The DNA of the CDR3 is TGTGCCAGTTGTAGGACAGCCAGGGACTATGGCTACACCTTC.

The V gene is TRBV18, the J gene TRBJ2-5; D gene ambiguous. CDR1 and CDR2 (germline): KGHSH, LQKENI. The V end lost 6 bases, the J end lost 5 bases, and 13 bases lay between the germline ends. CDR3 size: 13 residues. The CDR3 bases are TGTGCCAGCTCGCCCAACCCCCGGGAGACCCAGTACTTC. It is translated as CASSPNPRETQYF.

The CDR3 sequence is CATSRDRVGPRLIRAGELFF. The CDR3 nucleotides are TGTGCCACCAGCAGAGATCGTGTCGGCCCGCGCCTAATTAGGGCCGGGGAGCTGTTTTTT. The chain recombines TRBV15 with TRBJ2-2; D remains ambiguous. The CDR3 sequence is 20 residues long. Trimming took 0 bases from V and 6 from J, leaving 26 bases between them. In germline, CDR1 is LNHNV, CDR2 YYDKDF (reference sequence).

V gene TRBV30 combines with J gene TRBJ2-7; 9 bases fit TRBD1. In germline, CDR1 is GTSNPN, CDR2 SVGIG (reference sequence). After removal of 3 bases from V and 2 bases from J, the junction contained 5 bases not matched to a gene. The CDR3 totals 14 residues. CDR3 sequence reads: CAWSTGQGAYEQYF. DNA of the CDR3: TGTGCCTGGAGCACGGGACAGGGAGCCTACGAGCAGTACTTC.

This rearrangement joins TRBV6-1 to TRBJ1-2, with 8 bases identical to TRBD1. V lost 1 base to trimming and J lost 8 bases; unmatched junction nucleotides: 3. From germline, CDR1 is MNHNS and CDR2 SASEGT. The CDR3 runs to 13 residues. CDR3 coding DNA: TGTGCCAGCAGTGAAGAGAACAGGGGGGGCTACACCTTC. Translating gives CASSEENRGGYTF.

Worth noting for this clone: An end of the junction does not agree with germline; a read error may underlie this. The gene calls are TRBV2 and TRBJ1-5; TRBD1 aligns across 9 bases. Germline V gene data show CDR1 as SNHLY and CDR2 as FYNNEI. The CDR3 runs to 15 residues. As DNA, the CDR3 is TGTGCCAGCAGTTATGGACAGGGGAGGCATCATCCCCAGCATTTT. Its protein product is CASSYGQGRHHPQHF.

The chain joins TRBV5-6 to TRBJ2-5; the D gene is possibly TRBD2 (5 bases). V lost 4 bases and J lost 5, with 18 bases in between. Germline V gives CDR1 SGHDT, CDR2 YYEEEE. This CDR3 has 15 amino acids. CDR3 coding DNA: TGTGCCAGCAGCCACCCAGAGGGCCCCTCGGAGACCCAGTACTTC. This encodes CASSHPEGPSETQYF.

The chain couples TRBV28 to TRBJ2-1; no firm D call. There are 12 residues in the CDR3. Trimming pared 7 bases from V and 3 bases from J, leaving 7 bases between. CDR1 is MDHEN, CDR2 SYDVKM, per germline. CDR3 loop: CASNGLYNEQFF. CDR3 DNA sequence: TGTGCCAGCAACGGGCTCTACAATGAGCAGTTCTTC.

V gene TRBV12-5 combines with J gene TRBJ1-4, with 9 nucleotides matching TRBD1. Germline CDR1 LGHNT, CDR2 FRNRAP. Trimming at V came to 6 bases and at J to 3 bases, leaving 5 bases not matched to a gene. The CDR3 is 15 amino acids. The CDR3 DNA reads as TGTGCTAGTGGAAAAACAGGGGGCTCTAATGAAAAACTGTTTTTT. Translating it yields CASGKTGGSNEKLFF.

The chain joins TRBV19 to TRBJ1-6, with a possible D match to TRBD1 (6 bases). CDR1 LNHDA and CDR2 SQIVND come from the germline V gene (reference sequence). V was trimmed by 5 bases and J by 7 bases, leaving 12 bases between them. The length of the CDR3 is 14 residues. The CDR3 loop is CASSRYRENSPLHF. The CDR3 DNA is TGTGCCAGTAGTCGCTACAGGGAAAATTCACCCCTCCACTTT.